This passage covers 28 T cell receptor beta chains from one sample sequenced in a study of T cell responses to AZD1222 COVID-19 vaccine (dated by TCRdb to the early 2020s). What this sample's time point label stands for: about 28 days (+/-7) after the second vaccine dose. The library was produced with the immunoSEQ multiplex PCR assay. In TCRdb, the immuneACCESS table is reduced to in-frame sequences with V and J assigned. These tables do not hold every clone; where another copy was compared, an unresolved V gene accounts for under half, and the others remain unexplained. The sample contains 140,000 to 150,000 clones, about nine tenths of them found a single time. Together, the top ten hold around 3.5% of the sample. The sample was peripheral blood, taken 28 days after the second AZD1222 dose. The origin of the receptors is an adult who received the AZD1222 COVID-19 vaccine.

The CDR3 DNA reads TGTGCCAGCAGTACTGGACAGGGGCCTTCCTATGGCTACACCTTC. Its translation is CASSTGQGPSYGYTF. The V call is TRBV28, the J call TRBJ1-2; TRBD1 agrees at 9 bases. The junction had 8 bases not matched to a gene; V was cut back by 5 bases and J by 4 bases. Per germline, CDR1 MDHEN and CDR2 SYDVKM. The CDR3 totals 15 residues.

The rearrangement links TRBV9 to TRBJ2-5, with no clear D. The germline V and J ends were trimmed by 1 base and 4 bases, with 11 bases remaining between them. Germline lookup yields CDR1 SGDLS and CDR2 YYNGEE. The CDR3 is 14 residues long. The CDR3: CASSVRAGRETQYF. The CDR3 nucleotides are TGTGCCAGCAGCGTAAGGGCAGGTCGAGAGACCCAGTACTTC.

The chain joins TRBV30 to TRBJ1-4; weak D call: TRBD1 (6 bases). Germline values: CDR1 GTSNPN, CDR2 SVGIG (reference sequence). The length of the CDR3 is 16 residues. The V and J ends lost 0 bases and 8 bases respectively, with 19 bases between them. For the CDR3, the DNA is TGTGCCTGGAGTGTATTAGGGCAGGGGACCAGAGAAAAACTGTTTTTT. This codes for CAWSVLGQGTREKLFF.

V and J are TRBV28 and TRBJ1-2; the match to TRBD1 covers 8 bases. Germline CDR1 reads MDHEN; CDR2 reads SYDVKM. This CDR3 has 12 residues. The V gene end was trimmed by 11 bases and the J gene end by 5 bases; junction bases not matched to a gene: 7. The CDR3 nucleotides are TGTGCCGGTGGACAGGGAGGTTATGGCTACACCTTC. It yields the protein CAGGQGGYGYTF.

Here the CDR3 reads CASSRTGGHYGYTF. The CDR3 nucleotides are TGTGCCAGCAGTAGGACAGGGGGGCACTATGGCTACACCTTC. This rearrangement joins TRBV6-5 to TRBJ1-2; 10 bases are shared with TRBD1. CDR1 is MNHEY, CDR2 SVGAGI, per germline. This CDR3 region has 14 residues. Germline trimming cut 5 bases from V and 3 bases from J; bases unmatched to any gene: 3.

The CDR3 region has the DNA TGTGCCATCGGGTCGGGGGGCGGCAATCAGCCCCAGCATTTT. As protein: CAIGSGGGNQPQHF. V usage is TRBV24-1 and J usage is TRBJ1-5, with TRBD1 as a possible D gene (6 bases). The germline V gene encodes CDR1 KGHDR and CDR2 SFDVKD. This CDR3 comprises 14 residues. V lost 11 bases to trimming and J lost 2 bases, with 15 bases between them.

The genes are TRBV24-1 and TRBJ1-2; D unclear. The CDR3 has 13 amino acids. Germline lookup yields CDR1 KGHDR and CDR2 SFDVKD. The V end lost 3 bases, the J end lost 3 bases, and 7 bases lay between the germline ends. CDR3 DNA sequence: TGTGCCACCAGTGATGGTGTACACTATGGCTACACCTTC. This sequence encodes CATSDGVHYGYTF.

The genes are TRBV29-1 and TRBJ2-2; the D is unclear. Germline V gene lookup returns CDR1 SQVTM and CDR2 ANQGSEA. The CDR3 is made up of 12 amino acids. V was cut by 8 bases and J by 4 bases, with 11 bases left in between. The CDR3 loop is CSIPRSTGELFF. The CDR3 region has the DNA TGCAGCATCCCGAGGAGCACCGGGGAGCTGTTTTTT.

This clone was recorded once. The chain uses TRBV9 and TRBJ1-5, with D possibly matching TRBD1 (5 bases). V gave up 4 bases and J gave up 5 bases, with 16 bases separating them. This CDR3 is 15 amino acids long. Germline lookup yields CDR1 SGDLS and CDR2 YYNGEE. CDR3: CASSPGVGTHQPQHF. CDR3 DNA: TGTGCCAGCAGCCCAGGAGTGGGGACCCATCAGCCCCAGCATTTT.

J is TRBJ2-7 and V is TRBV7-6; TRBD1 agrees at 8 bases. Germline V gene sequence: CDR1 SGHVS, CDR2 FNYEAQ. The CDR3 extends over 14 amino acids. Trimming took 4 bases from V and 0 from J; bases not matched to a gene: 2. CDR3 coding DNA: TGTGCCAGCAGCTCACAGGGGGACTCCTACGAGCAGTACTTC. Protein: CASSSQGDSYEQYF. The full variable domain, with the rest looked up from reference TRBV7-6 and TRBJ2-7, is GAGVSQSPRYKVTKRGQDVALRCDPISGHVSLYWYRQALGQGPEFLTYFNYEAQQDKSGLPNDRFSAERPEGSISTLTIQRTEQRDSAMYRCASSSQGDSYEQYFGPGTRLTVT.

The V gene is TRBV27, the J gene TRBJ2-3; 7 nucleotides match TRBD2. CDR3 length: 17 amino acids. The junction had 12 bases not matched to a gene; V was cut back by 1 base and J by 5 bases. Germline V lookup: CDR1 MNHEY, CDR2 SMNVEV (reference sequence). In DNA form, the CDR3 reads TGTGCCAGCAGTTTATTACCCCCTAGGGGAGGGAGAGATACGCAGTATTTT. It yields the protein CASSLLPPRGGRDTQYF.

J is TRBJ1-2 and V is TRBV30; 8 nucleotides agree with TRBD1. V was clipped by 5 bases and J by 7 bases; unmatched bases: 6. This CDR3 has 12 residues. From germline, CDR1 is GTSNPN and CDR2 SVGIG (reference sequence). CDR3 DNA: TGTGCCTGGTCTTGGACAGGGTCTGGCTACACCTTC. This sequence encodes CAWSWTGSGYTF.

V and J are TRBV13 and TRBJ2-7; TRBD2 matches at 13 bases. Per germline, CDR1 PRHDT and CDR2 FYEKMQ (reference sequence). V shed 0 bases and J 4 bases; nucleotides not matched to a gene: 12. The CDR3 runs 19 residues. The CDR3 region is CASSLGAPPLAGGPYEQYF. The CDR3 DNA is TGTGCCAGCAGCTTAGGCGCCCCCCCACTAGCGGGAGGGCCTTACGAGCAGTACTTC.

The V call is TRBV5-1, the J call TRBJ1-4, with 9 bases identical to TRBD1. The ends lost 6 bases at V and 11 bases at J; junction bases unmatched: 14. The CDR3 consists of 15 residues. Germline CDR1 SGHRS, CDR2 YFSETQ. The CDR3 DNA sequence: TGCGCCAGCAACTCTGGGGCACAGGGGGCGGAGAAACTGTTTTTT. Amino acids: CASNSGAQGAEKLFF.

This chain links TRBV5-5 with TRBJ2-2; D possibly uses TRBD1 or TRBD2 (6 bases each). Per the germline V gene, CDR1 is SGHKS and CDR2 is YYEKEE (reference sequence). The CDR3 spans 17 residues. Between the trimmed V and J ends, which lost 4 bases and 1 base, there was a span of 17 bases. The CDR3 coding sequence is TGTGCCAGCAGCCTGGACGGGGGCGCGGGGAACACCGGGGAGCTGTTTTTT. This translates into CASSLDGGAGNTGELFF.

This chain uses TRBV6-5 with TRBJ1-2; 10 nucleotides agree with TRBD1. This CDR3 is built from 14 residues. Per germline, CDR1 MNHEY and CDR2 SVGAGI. With V trimmed by 8 bases and J by 5 bases, 8 bases remained unmatched. CDR3 coding DNA: TGTGCCAGCGGGGAGCGGGACAGGGGATATGGCTACACCTTC. This codes for CASGERDRGYGYTF.

This sequence joins TRBV30 and TRBJ1-5; TRBD1 agrees at 8 bases. J lost 4 bases, V lost 1 base, and 0 bases had no gene match. This CDR3 has 13 residues. CDR1 is GTSNPN and CDR2 is SVGIG in the germline V gene (reference sequence). The CDR3 is CAWSGTGNQPQHF. DNA for the CDR3: TGTGCCTGGAGTGGGACAGGGAATCAGCCCCAGCATTTT.

The chain recombines TRBV27 with TRBJ1-6; TRBD1 might be the D (6 bases). CDR1 is MNHEY, CDR2 SMNVEV, per germline (reference sequence). V lost 2 bases, J lost 0 bases, and 11 bases lay in between. The CDR3 consists of 17 residues. The CDR3 loop is CASSLRQASSYNSPLHF. CDR3 in DNA: TGTGCCAGCAGTTTAAGACAGGCCAGCTCCTATAATTCACCCCTCCACTTT.

This clone was seen a single time. The chain employs TRBV28 and TRBJ2-5; TRBD2 matches 13 bases. The germline V gene has CDR1 MDHEN and CDR2 SYDVKM. V shed 3 bases, J shed 4 bases, and the junction held 2 bases outside the gene matches. The CDR3 runs 15 residues. The CDR3 protein is CASSFRLAGGETQYF. For the CDR3, the DNA is TGTGCCAGCAGTTTCCGACTAGCGGGAGGAGAGACCCAGTACTTC.

The chain links TRBV2 to TRBJ2-1; either TRBD1 or TRBD2 may supply D (5 bases each). Germline values: CDR1 SNHLY, CDR2 FYNNEI. There are 12 residues in the CDR3. Trimming removed 11 bases at V and 4 bases at J, with 12 bases between. CDR3 region: CAGGRTYNEQFF. DNA of the CDR3: TGTGCCGGGGGACGGACTTACAATGAGCAGTTCTTC.

The chain links TRBV7-2 to TRBJ2-5; weak D call: TRBD1 (6 bases). The CDR3 length is 15 residues. V lost 2 bases and J 4 bases, leaving 14 bases between the germline ends. Germline CDR1 is SGHTA and CDR2 is FQGNSA. This CDR3 is CASSLSAGAGETQYF. CDR3 bases: TGTGCCAGCAGCTTATCGGCAGGGGCCGGAGAGACCCAGTACTTC. The variable domain in full, completed from reference TRBV7-2 and TRBJ2-5, reads GAGVSQSPSNKVTEKGKDVELRCDPISGHTALYWYRQSLGQGLEFLIYFQGNSAPDKSGLPSDRFSAERTGGSVSTLTIQRTQQEDSAVYLCASSLSAGAGETQYFGPGTRLLVL.

The rearrangement links TRBV18 to TRBJ1-1; D remains ambiguous. This CDR3 region has 16 residues. CDR1 is KGHSH and CDR2 is LQKENI in the germline V gene. Trimming pared 0 bases from V and 0 bases from J, leaving 11 bases between. The CDR3 region is CASSPPMGAMNTEAFF. CDR3 in DNA: TGTGCCAGCTCACCACCTATGGGAGCTATGAACACTGAAGCTTTCTTT.

This chain links TRBV2 with TRBJ1-2; a possible D gene is TRBD1 (5 bases). V was pared by 6 bases and J by 8 bases, with 19 bases between. The germline V gene has CDR1 SNHLY and CDR2 FYNNEI. CDR3 size: 14 residues. The CDR3 spells CASRTGRPLEGYTF. DNA of the CDR3: TGTGCCAGCAGGACGGGACGGCCCCTGGAGGGCTACACCTTC. The full variable domain, with the rest looked up from reference TRBV2 and TRBJ1-2, is EPEVTQTPSHQVTQMGQEVILRCVPISNHLYFYWYRQILGQKVEFLVSFYNNEISEKSEIFDDQFSVERPDGSNFTLKIRSTKLEDSAMYFCASRTGRPLEGYTFGSGTRLTVV.

The gene calls are TRBV11-2 and TRBJ2-7; D is undetermined. The germline V gene encodes CDR1 SGHAT and CDR2 FQNNGV. V dropped 1 base and J dropped 1 base, with 8 bases sitting between them. The CDR3 is 14 amino acids. The CDR3 DNA reads TGTGCCAGCAGCTTAGGGACGTTATCCTACGAGCAGTACTTC. Encoded protein: CASSLGTLSYEQYF.

The chain joins TRBV28 to TRBJ2-7, with 7 bases matching TRBD2. CDR3 size: 11 residues. Germline V CDR1 and CDR2: MDHEN, SYDVKM. V lost 6 bases and J lost 7; bases outside the gene matches: 3. The CDR3 protein is CASRSLAEQYF. The CDR3 region has the DNA TGTGCCAGCAGGTCACTAGCGGAGCAGTACTTC.

The V gene is TRBV4-3, the J gene TRBJ2-7; no reliable D call. V was shortened by 4 bases and J by 0 bases, with 22 bases between the two germline ends. The germline gives CDR1 LGHNA, CDR2 YSLEER. This CDR3 region has 18 residues. The CDR3 DNA sequence: TGCGCCAGCAGCCCACCGACTCTGGGTCAGTCAAGCTCCTACGAGCAGTACTTC. This gives the protein CASSPPTLGQSSSYEQYF.

This rearrangement joins TRBV28 to TRBJ1-1; D gene ambiguous. This CDR3 has 16 amino acids. In germline, CDR1 is MDHEN, CDR2 SYDVKM. V was shortened by 6 bases and J by 0 bases, with 17 bases between the two germline ends. In DNA, the CDR3 is TGTGCCAGCAGCCGGCTTGGGGTTGTGGTGAACACTGAAGCTTTCTTT. Protein sequence: CASSRLGVVVNTEAFF.

The chain is built from TRBV9 and TRBJ2-7; D may match TRBD1 or TRBD2 (5 bases each). The CDR3 has 15 residues. V was trimmed by 0 bases and J by 6 bases, leaving 16 bases between them. Germline loops: CDR1 SGDLS, CDR2 YYNGEE. This CDR3 is CASSVGVGTGVEQYF. CDR3 in DNA: TGTGCCAGCAGCGTAGGAGTGGGGACCGGAGTCGAGCAGTACTTC.